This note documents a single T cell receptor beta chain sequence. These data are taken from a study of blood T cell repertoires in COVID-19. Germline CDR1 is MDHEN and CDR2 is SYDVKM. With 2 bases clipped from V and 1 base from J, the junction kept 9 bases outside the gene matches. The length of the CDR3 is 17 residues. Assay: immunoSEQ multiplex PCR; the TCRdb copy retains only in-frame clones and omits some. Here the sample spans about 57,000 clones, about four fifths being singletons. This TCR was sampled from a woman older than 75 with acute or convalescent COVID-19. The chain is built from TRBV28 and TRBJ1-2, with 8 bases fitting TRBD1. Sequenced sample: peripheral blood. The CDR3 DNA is TGTGCCAGCAGTTTACCGGGCCAGGGGGCCGATAACTATGGCTACACCTTC. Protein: CASSLPGQGADNYGYTF.